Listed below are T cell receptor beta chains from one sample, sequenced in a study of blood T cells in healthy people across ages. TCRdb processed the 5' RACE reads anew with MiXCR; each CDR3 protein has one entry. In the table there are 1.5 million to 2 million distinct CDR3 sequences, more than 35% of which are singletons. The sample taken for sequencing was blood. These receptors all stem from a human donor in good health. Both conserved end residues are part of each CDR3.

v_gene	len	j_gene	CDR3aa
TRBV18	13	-	CASSPEYQGTQYF
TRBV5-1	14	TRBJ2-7	CASSSYGAAYEQYF
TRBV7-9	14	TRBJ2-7	CASSLDTFSYEQYF
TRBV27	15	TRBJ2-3	CASSSRTPSTDTQYF
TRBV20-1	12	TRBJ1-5	CSAGQKNQPQHF
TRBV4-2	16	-	CASSQNPTGFDHEQYF
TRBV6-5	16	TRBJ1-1	CASSWGSGVEYTEAFF
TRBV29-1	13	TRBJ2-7	CSASDSLGYEQYF
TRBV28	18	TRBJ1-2	CASSLRFWWAARVKGYTF
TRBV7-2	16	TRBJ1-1	CASSLGGGRGNTEAFF
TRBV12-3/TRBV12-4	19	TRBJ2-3	CASRSTSGGARASTDTQYF
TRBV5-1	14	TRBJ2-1	CASSGLAGIDEQFF
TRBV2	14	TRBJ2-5	CASRARRDLGEQYF
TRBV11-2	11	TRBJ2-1	CASLRGDEQFF
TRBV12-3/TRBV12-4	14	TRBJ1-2	CASSAALGFYGYTF
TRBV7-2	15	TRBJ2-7	CASSFPGQGRPEQYF
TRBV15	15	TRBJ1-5	CATSPTGTSGQPQHF
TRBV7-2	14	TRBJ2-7	CASSLGQIGYEQYF
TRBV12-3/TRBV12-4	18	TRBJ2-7	CASSTLSGGTTPGHEQYF
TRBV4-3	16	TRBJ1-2	CASSHLSGLGRYGYTF
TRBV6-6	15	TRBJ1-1	CASSYSADLGTEAFF
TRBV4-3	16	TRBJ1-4	CASSNSFESADEKLFF
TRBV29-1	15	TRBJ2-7	CSVEDPLTTNYEQYF
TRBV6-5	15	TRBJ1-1	CASSYFGQQNTEAFF
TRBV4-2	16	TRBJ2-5	CASSPITSNPSEAQYF
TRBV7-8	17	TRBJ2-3	CASSLERHFRSTDTQYF
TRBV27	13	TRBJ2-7	CASSLKGPYEQYF
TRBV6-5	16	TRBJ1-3	CASSYRSTGAGNTIYF
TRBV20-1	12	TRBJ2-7	CSAPADSYEQYF
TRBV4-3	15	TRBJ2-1	CASSQEIGQVHEQFF